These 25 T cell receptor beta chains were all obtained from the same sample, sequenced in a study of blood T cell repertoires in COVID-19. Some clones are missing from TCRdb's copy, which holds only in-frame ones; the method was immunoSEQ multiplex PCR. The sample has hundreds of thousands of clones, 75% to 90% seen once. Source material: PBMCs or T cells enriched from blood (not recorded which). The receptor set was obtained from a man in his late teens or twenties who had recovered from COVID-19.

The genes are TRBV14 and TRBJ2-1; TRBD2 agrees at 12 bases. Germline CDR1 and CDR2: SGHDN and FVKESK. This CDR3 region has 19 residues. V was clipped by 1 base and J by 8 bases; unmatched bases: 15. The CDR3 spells CASSQVWGRLAGVWYEQFF. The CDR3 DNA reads TGTGCCAGCAGCCAAGTGTGGGGGCGACTAGCGGGAGTCTGGTATGAGCAGTTCTTC.

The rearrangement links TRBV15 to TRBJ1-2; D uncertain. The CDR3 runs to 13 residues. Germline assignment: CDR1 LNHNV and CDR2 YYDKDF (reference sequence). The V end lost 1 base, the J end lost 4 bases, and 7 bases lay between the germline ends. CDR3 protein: CATSRGPSYGYTF. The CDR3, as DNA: TGTGCCACCAGCAGAGGGCCGTCCTATGGCTACACCTTC.

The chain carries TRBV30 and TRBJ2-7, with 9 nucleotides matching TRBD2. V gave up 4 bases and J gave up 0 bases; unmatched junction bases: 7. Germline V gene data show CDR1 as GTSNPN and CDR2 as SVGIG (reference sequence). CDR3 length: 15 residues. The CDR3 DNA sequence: TGTGCCTGGACCACTGGACTAGCGTTCTCCTACGAGCAGTACTTC. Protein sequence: CAWTTGLAFSYEQYF.

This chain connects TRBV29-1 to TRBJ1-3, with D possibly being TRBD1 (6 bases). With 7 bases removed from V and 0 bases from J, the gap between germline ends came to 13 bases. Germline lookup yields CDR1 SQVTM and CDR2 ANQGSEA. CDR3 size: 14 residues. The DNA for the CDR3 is TGCAGCGCCCTACAGGGAACCTCTGGAAACACCATATATTTT. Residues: CSALQGTSGNTIYF.

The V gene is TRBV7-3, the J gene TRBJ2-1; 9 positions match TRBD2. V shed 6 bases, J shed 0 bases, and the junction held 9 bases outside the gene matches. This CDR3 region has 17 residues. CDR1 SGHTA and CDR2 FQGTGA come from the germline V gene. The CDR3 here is CASSKGNSGSSYNEQFF. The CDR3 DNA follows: TGTGCCAGCAGTAAAGGGAATAGCGGGAGCTCCTACAATGAGCAGTTCTTC. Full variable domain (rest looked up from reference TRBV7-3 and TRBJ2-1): GAGVSQTPSNKVTEKGKYVELRCDPISGHTALYWYRQSLGQGPEFLIYFQGTGAADDSGLPNDRFFAVRPEGSVSTLKIQRTERGDSAVYLCASSKGNSGSSYNEQFFGPGTRLTVL.

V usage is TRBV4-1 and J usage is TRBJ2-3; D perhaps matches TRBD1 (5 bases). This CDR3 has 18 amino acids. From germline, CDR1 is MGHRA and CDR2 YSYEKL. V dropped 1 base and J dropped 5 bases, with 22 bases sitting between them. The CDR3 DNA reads TGCGCCAGCAGCCAAGGCCCTCCCGCAGGGTCCGTTGGAGATACGCAGTATTTT. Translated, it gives CASSQGPPAGSVGDTQYF.

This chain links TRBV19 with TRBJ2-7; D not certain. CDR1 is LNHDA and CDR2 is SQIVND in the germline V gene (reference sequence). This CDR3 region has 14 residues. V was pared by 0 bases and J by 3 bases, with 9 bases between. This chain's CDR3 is CASSIDLSSYEQYF. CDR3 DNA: TGTGCCAGTAGTATAGATCTGTCCAGCTACGAGCAGTACTTC.

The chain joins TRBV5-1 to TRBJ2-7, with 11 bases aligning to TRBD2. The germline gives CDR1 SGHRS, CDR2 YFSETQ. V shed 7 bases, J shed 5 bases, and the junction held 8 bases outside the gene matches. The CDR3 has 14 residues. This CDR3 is CASASGTSGHEQYF. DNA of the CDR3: TGCGCCAGCGCGTCCGGGACTAGCGGCCACGAGCAGTACTTC. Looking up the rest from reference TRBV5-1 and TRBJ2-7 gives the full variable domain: KAGVTQTPRYLIKTRGQQVTLSCSPISGHRSVSWYQQTPGQGLQFLFEYFSETQRNKGNFPGRFSGRQFSNSRSEMNVSTLELGDSALYLCASASGTSGHEQYFGPGTRLTVT.

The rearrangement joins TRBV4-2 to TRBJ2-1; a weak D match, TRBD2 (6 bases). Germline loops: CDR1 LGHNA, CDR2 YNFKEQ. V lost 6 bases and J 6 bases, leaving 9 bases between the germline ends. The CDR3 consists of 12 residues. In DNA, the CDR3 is TGTGCCAGCAGGATCGGGGGCAATGAGCAGTTCTTC. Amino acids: CASRIGGNEQFF.

The CDR3 region has the DNA TGCGCCAGCAGCGAACCCGGACAGACGAACAACTATGGCTACACCTTC. Its translation is CASSEPGQTNNYGYTF. The J gene is TRBJ1-2, the V gene TRBV4-1; tentative D call: TRBD1 (6 bases). Germline CDR1 reads MGHRA; CDR2 reads YSYEKL. CDR3 length: 16 residues. Trimming left V 5 bases short and J 2 bases short, with 18 bases between.

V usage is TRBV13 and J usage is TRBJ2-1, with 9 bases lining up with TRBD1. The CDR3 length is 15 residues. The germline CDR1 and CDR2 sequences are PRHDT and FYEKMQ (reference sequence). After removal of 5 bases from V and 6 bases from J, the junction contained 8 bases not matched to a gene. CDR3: CASSTPGQGRNEQFF. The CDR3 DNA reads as TGTGCCAGCAGCACCCCGGGACAGGGTCGCAATGAGCAGTTCTTC.

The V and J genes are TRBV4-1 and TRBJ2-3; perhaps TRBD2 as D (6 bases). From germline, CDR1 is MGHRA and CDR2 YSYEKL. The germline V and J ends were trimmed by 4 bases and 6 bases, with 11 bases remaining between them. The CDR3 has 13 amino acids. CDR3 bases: TGCGCCAGCAGCCGGGCGGAGGGCGATACGCAGTATTTT. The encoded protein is CASSRAEGDTQYF.

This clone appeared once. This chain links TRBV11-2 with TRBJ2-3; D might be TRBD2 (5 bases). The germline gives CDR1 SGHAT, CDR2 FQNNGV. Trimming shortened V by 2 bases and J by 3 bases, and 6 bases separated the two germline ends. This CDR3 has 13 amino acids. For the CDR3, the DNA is TGTGCCAGCAGCTTAACGGGAACAGATACGCAGTATTTT. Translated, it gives CASSLTGTDTQYF. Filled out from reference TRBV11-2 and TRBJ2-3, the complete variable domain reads EAGVAQSPRYKIIEKRQSVAFWCNPISGHATLYWYQQILGQGPKLLIQFQNNGVVDDSQLPKDRFSAERLKGVDSTLKIQPAKLEDSAVYLCASSLTGTDTQYFGPGTRLTVL.

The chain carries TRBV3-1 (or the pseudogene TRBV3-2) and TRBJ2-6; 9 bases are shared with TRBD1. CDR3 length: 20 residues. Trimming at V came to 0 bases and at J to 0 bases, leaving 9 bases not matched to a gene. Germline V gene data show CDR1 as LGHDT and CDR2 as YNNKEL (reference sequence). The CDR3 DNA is TGTGCCAGCAGCCAAGAACCTGGACAGGGGTCCTTCTCTGGGGCCAACGTCCTGACTTTC. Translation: CASSQEPGQGSFSGANVLTF.

The CDR3, as DNA: TGTGCCAGCAGCTTGGCTGGGGGGAAAACCTACAATGAGCAGTTCTTC. Encoded protein: CASSLAGGKTYNEQFF. The chain couples TRBV5-4 to TRBJ2-1, with D maybe TRBD2 (6 bases). The CDR3 has 16 amino acids. Germline CDR1 is SGHNT and CDR2 is YYREEE (reference sequence). The V and J ends lost 0 bases and 2 bases respectively, with 12 bases between them.

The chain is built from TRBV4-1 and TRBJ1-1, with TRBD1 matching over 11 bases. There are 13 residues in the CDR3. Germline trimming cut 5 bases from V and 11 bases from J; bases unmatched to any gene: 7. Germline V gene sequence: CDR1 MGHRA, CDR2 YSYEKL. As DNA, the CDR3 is TGCGCCAGCAGCAGGACAGGGGGCATGAGGGCTTTCTTT. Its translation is CASSRTGGMRAFF.

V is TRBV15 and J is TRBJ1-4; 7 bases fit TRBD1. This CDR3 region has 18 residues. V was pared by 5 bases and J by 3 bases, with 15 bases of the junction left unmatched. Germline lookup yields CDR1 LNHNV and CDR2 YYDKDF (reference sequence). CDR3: CATSRQRTGSSSNEKLFF. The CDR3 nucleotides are TGTGCCACCAGCCGCCAAAGGACAGGTAGTTCCTCTAATGAAAAACTGTTTTTT.

The CDR3 is CASSQDTGKTYEQYF. The CDR3 coding sequence is TGCGCCAGCAGCCAAGATACCGGGAAAACCTACGAGCAGTACTTC. The chain employs TRBV4-3 and TRBJ2-7; TRBD2 is a possible D gene (5 bases). The V gene lost 0 bases and the J gene lost 2 bases, with 11 bases spanning the gap. This CDR3 spans 15 amino acids. Germline V gene data show CDR1 as LGHNA and CDR2 as YSLEER.

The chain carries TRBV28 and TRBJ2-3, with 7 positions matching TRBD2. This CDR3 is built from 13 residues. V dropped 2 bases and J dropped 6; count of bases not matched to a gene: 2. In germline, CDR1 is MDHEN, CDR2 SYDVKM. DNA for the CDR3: TGTGCCAGCAGTTTAGCCGGGAGGGATACGCAGTATTTT. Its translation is CASSLAGRDTQYF.

CDR3 protein: CASSEGGSRAIGGYTF. As DNA, the CDR3 is TGTGCCAGTAGTGAAGGGGGTTCACGCGCGATAGGAGGCTACACCTTC. This chain connects TRBV19 to TRBJ1-2; D is perhaps TRBD1 (6 bases). Trimming stripped 5 bases from V and 8 bases from J, with 24 bases between. The CDR3 is 16 residues long. Germline V CDR1 and CDR2: LNHDA, SQIVND (reference sequence).

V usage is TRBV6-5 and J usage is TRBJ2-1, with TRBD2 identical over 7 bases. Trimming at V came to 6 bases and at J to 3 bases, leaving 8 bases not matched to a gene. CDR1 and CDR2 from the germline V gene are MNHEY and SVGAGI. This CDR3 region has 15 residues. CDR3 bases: TGTGCCAGCAGGGGAGCGGGAAGATTCTACAATGAGCAGTTCTTC. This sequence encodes CASRGAGRFYNEQFF.

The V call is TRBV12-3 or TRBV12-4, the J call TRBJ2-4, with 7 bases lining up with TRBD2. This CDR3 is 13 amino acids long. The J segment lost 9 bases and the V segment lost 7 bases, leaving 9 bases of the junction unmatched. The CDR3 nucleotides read TGTGCCAGCACCTTGGGGGGGTTACGCATTCAGTACTTC. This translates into CASTLGGLRIQYF.

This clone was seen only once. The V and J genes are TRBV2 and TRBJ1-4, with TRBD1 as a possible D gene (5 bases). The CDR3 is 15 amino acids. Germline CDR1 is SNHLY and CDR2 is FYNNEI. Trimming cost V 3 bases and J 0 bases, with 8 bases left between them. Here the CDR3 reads CASSEGQSTNEKLFF. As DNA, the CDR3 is TGTGCCAGCAGTGAGGGGCAGTCAACTAATGAAAAACTGTTTTTT.

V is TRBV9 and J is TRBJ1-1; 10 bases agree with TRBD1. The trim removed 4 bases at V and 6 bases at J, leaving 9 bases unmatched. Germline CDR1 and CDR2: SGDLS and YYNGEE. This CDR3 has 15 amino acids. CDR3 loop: CASSLGQGWGPEAFF. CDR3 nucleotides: TGTGCCAGCAGCCTGGGACAGGGGTGGGGACCTGAAGCTTTCTTT.

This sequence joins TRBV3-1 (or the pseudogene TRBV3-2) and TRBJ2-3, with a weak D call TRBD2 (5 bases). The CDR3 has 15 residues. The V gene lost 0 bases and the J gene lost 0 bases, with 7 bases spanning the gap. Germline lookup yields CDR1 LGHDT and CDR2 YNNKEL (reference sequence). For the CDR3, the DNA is TGTGCCAGCAGCCAAGATAGCGTCAGCACAGATACGCAGTATTTT. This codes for CASSQDSVSTDTQYF.